Each of the 5 T cell receptor beta chains below was sequenced from the same sample in a study of T-cell reconstitution after alpha-beta-depleted transplantation in children. The TCRbeta library incorporated unique molecular identifiers. Each CDR3 protein is one row after TCRdb ran MiXCR on the PCR reads. The data show about 240,000 distinct CDR3 sequences, about 25% seen once. This sample comprised PBMCs, obtained before TCRalphabeta/CD19-depleted stem cell transplant. The receptors originated from a girl aged 2 to 10 with Fanconi anemia, due to receive a stem cell transplant.

The chain employs TRBV5-4 and TRBJ2-2, with a possible D match to TRBD1 (5 bases). Trimming shortened V by 4 bases and J by 0 bases, and 10 bases separated the two germline ends. Germline V gene lookup returns CDR1 SGHNT and CDR2 YYREEE (reference sequence). The CDR3 sequence is 15 residues long. CDR3: CASSHRFPNTGELFF. The CDR3 region has the DNA TGTGCCAGCAGCCACAGGTTCCCGAACACCGGGGAGCTGTTTTTT.

In this sample, this clonotype turned up once. The CDR3 DNA sequence: TGTGCCAGCAGCAGCATAGCGGGAGTGAATAGGAAGACCCAGTACTTC. Translation: CASSSIAGVNRKTQYF. The rearrangement uses TRBV6-4 and TRBJ2-5; TRBD2 aligns across 9 bases. Germline CDR1 reads MRHNA; CDR2 reads SNTAGT. The CDR3 runs 16 residues. The V gene end was trimmed by 6 bases and the J gene end by 6 bases; junction bases not matched to a gene: 14.

The rearrangement joins TRBV28 to TRBJ2-7; no clear D. The CDR3 runs to 13 residues. Germline-derived CDR1 and CDR2 are MDHEN and SYDVKM. V lost 6 bases and J 3 bases, leaving 12 bases between the germline ends. CDR3 sequence (DNA): TGTGCCAGCAGCCGACGGAGTTACTACGAGCAGTACTTC. Protein sequence: CASSRRSYYEQYF.

The chain combines TRBV18 with TRBJ1-5; D gene ambiguous. Germline V gene data show CDR1 as KGHSH and CDR2 as LQKENI. With 5 bases removed from V and 0 bases from J, the gap between germline ends came to 8 bases. The CDR3 loop spans 14 amino acids. The CDR3 region has the DNA TGTGCCAGCTCAGAGGGTTATAGCAATCAGCCCCAGCATTTT. It translates to CASSEGYSNQPQHF.

This clonotype appeared many times. J is TRBJ2-3 and V is TRBV10-3; TRBD2 agrees at 9 bases. CDR3 size: 13 residues. Trimming at V came to 10 bases and at J to 3 bases, leaving 5 bases not matched to a gene. Germline values: CDR1 ENHRY, CDR2 SYGVKD. The CDR3 DNA is TGTGCCACAAAAAGCGGGGGGACAGATACGCAGTATTTT. The encoded protein is CATKSGGTDTQYF.